Shown below are 15 T cell receptor beta chains from a single sample sequenced in a study of regulatory T cells in long-lasting Graves disease. As for time point: persistent/refractory GD, antithyroid drugs over 5 years with positive TRAb. Generation of the TCR library employed RNA extracted from PBMCs. The authors built TCR beta libraries using iRepertoire HTBI primers and Arm-PCR of CDR3 regions. TCRdb used MiXCR to reprocess the multiplex PCR reads, holding one entry per CDR3 protein. The sample lists around 500,000 distinct CDR3 sequences; more than 20% were seen once. Sequenced material: peripheral blood mononuclear cells (PBMCs), taken when the disease was refractory, from a patient treated with antithyroid drugs. These TCRs come from a female donor with Graves disease.

The rearrangement links TRBV24-1 to TRBJ2-7; 7 bases match TRBD2. In germline, CDR1 is KGHDR, CDR2 SFDVKD. V shed 6 bases and J 1 base; nucleotides not matched to a gene: 5. This CDR3 has 14 amino acids. The CDR3 reads CATSQTGLSYEQYF. The CDR3 bases are TGTGCCACCAGTCAAACGGGACTATCCTACGAGCAGTACTTC.

This clonotype has more than one count but fewer than ten. The rearrangement uses TRBV9 and TRBJ1-2; 12 bases agree with TRBD1. Per germline, CDR1 SGDLS and CDR2 YYNGEE. CDR3 length: 15 residues. Unmatched junction bases numbered 5, after V lost 4 bases and J lost 4 bases. This chain's CDR3 is CASSPRDRGLYGYTF. DNA for the CDR3: TGTGCCAGCAGCCCCCGGGACAGGGGGCTCTATGGCTACACCTTC.

This clonotype was recorded a few times. J is TRBJ2-7 and V is TRBV7-9; no clear D gene. CDR3 length: 10 amino acids. Germline V lookup: CDR1 SEHNR, CDR2 FQNEAQ (reference sequence). Trimming stripped 7 bases from V and 3 bases from J, with 4 bases between. The CDR3 is CASINYEQYF. The CDR3 bases are TGTGCCAGCATCAACTACGAGCAGTACTTC. Together with reference TRBV7-9 and TRBJ2-7, the CDR3 gives the full variable domain: DTGVSQNPRHKITKRGQNVTFRCDPISEHNRLYWYRQTLGQGPEFLTYFQNEAQLEKSRLLSDRFSAERPKGSFSTLEIQRTEQGDSAMYLCASINYEQYFGPGTRLTVT.

This clonotype was observed at least ten times. The chain couples TRBV11-2 to TRBJ2-4, with D unresolved. CDR1 and CDR2 (germline): SGHAT, FQNNGV. Trimming cost V 1 base and J 2 bases, with 6 bases left between them. The CDR3 sequence is 14 residues long. CDR3 loop: CASSLGRTKNIQYF. The CDR3 region has the DNA TGTGCCAGCAGCTTAGGAAGAACCAAAAACATTCAGTACTTC.

The J gene is TRBJ1-4, the V gene TRBV6-1; TRBD1 matches at 7 bases. J was trimmed by 2 bases and V by 6 bases; bases with no gene match: 12. The CDR3 contains 17 residues. Germline V gene sequence: CDR1 MNHNS, CDR2 SASEGT. The CDR3 region has the DNA TGTGCCAGCAGCCAGATAGGCAGGGGGAGGACTAATGAAAAACTGTTTTTT. Translation: CASSQIGRGRTNEKLFF.

This clonotype came up a few times. The chain recombines TRBV29-1 with TRBJ2-5; TRBD1 matches 7 bases. With 6 bases clipped from V and 3 bases from J, the junction kept 10 bases outside the gene matches. Germline V CDR1 and CDR2: SQVTM, ANQGSEA. The CDR3 totals 14 residues. The CDR3 sequence: CSVDGTVKKETQYF. The CDR3 coding sequence is TGCAGCGTGGACGGGACAGTTAAAAAAGAGACCCAGTACTTC.

CDR3 in amino acids: CASSENRGRDTQYF. Written as DNA, the CDR3 is TGTGCCAGCAGTGAAAACAGGGGAAGGGATACGCAGTATTTT. J is TRBJ2-3 and V is TRBV2, with 7 bases identical to TRBD1. V gave up 2 bases and J gave up 6 bases; unmatched junction bases: 5. The CDR3 is 14 residues long. Germline CDR1 and CDR2: SNHLY and FYNNEI.

This clonotype occurred a few times. V usage is TRBV18 and J usage is TRBJ1-3, with no clear D. CDR1 is KGHSH and CDR2 is LQKENI in the germline V gene. The CDR3 is made up of 12 amino acids. With 2 bases removed from V and 8 bases from J, the gap between germline ends came to 7 bases. The CDR3 coding sequence is TGTGCCAGCTCACCAACCGGGGACACCATATATTTT. It encodes CASSPTGDTIYF.

V usage is TRBV20-1 and J usage is TRBJ2-5, with D hard to call. The germline V gene encodes CDR1 DFQATT and CDR2 SNEGSKA (reference sequence). V shed 5 bases and J shed 7 bases, with 8 bases lying between them. The CDR3 is made up of 10 amino acids. Here the CDR3 reads CSAAPGTQYF. CDR3 sequence (DNA): TGCAGTGCTGCCCCAGGGACCCAGTACTTC.

As regards this clonotype: Given the absence of the conserved phenylalanine or tryptophan at the CDR3 end, a read error is likely. V and J are TRBV19 and TRBJ1-1; D possibly corresponds to TRBD1 (5 bases). This CDR3 has 13 amino acids. Between the trimmed V and J ends, which lost 5 bases and 5 bases, there was a span of 12 bases. Germline V gene lookup returns CDR1 LNHDA and CDR2 SQIVND (reference sequence). CDR3 nucleotides: TGTGCCAGTAGTCCCAGGGTGTCAACTGAAGCTTTCCTT. Encoded protein: CASSPRVSTEAFL.

This clonotype was counted between two and nine times. This rearrangement joins TRBV29-1 to TRBJ2-2; D ambiguous. The CDR3 is made up of 12 amino acids. Germline assignment: CDR1 SQVTM and CDR2 ANQGSEA. V shed 8 bases and J shed 2 bases, with 9 bases lying between them. The CDR3 bases are TGCAGCCTCGCTCTAAACACCGGGGAGCTGTTTTTT. Translation gives CSLALNTGELFF.

This clonotype was recorded many times. The chain is built from TRBV20-1 and TRBJ2-5; D is unresolved. The CDR3 has 13 amino acids. V was trimmed by 7 bases and J by 1 base, leaving 13 bases between them. CDR1 and CDR2 (germline): DFQATT, SNEGSKA (reference sequence). In nucleotides, the CDR3 is TGCAGTGTGGGTTTAGGAGCCCAAGAGACCCAGTACTTC. Protein sequence: CSVGLGAQETQYF.

The chain recombines TRBV27 with TRBJ2-3, with 9 bases identical to TRBD2. Unmatched junction bases numbered 13, after V lost 5 bases and J lost 1 base. Germline CDR1 and CDR2: MNHEY and SMNVEV (reference sequence). The CDR3 consists of 18 residues. The CDR3 DNA is TGTGCCAGCAGTCCCCAGGTCGGAATAGCGGGAGGCACAGATACGCAGTATTTT. Translated: CASSPQVGIAGGTDTQYF.

This clonotype was recorded at least ten times. The chain combines TRBV2 with TRBJ2-7; 12 bases fit TRBD2. Germline V gives CDR1 SNHLY, CDR2 FYNNEI. The ends lost 1 base at V and 4 bases at J; junction bases unmatched: 8. This CDR3 has 17 amino acids. CDR3 sequence reads: CASSEGTSGTRRYEQYF. The CDR3 DNA reads as TGTGCCAGCAGTGAAGGGACTAGCGGGACGCGTCGATACGAGCAGTACTTC.

This clonotype was observed at least ten times. The chain employs TRBV7-6 and TRBJ2-7; TRBD1 matches at 8 bases. The ends lost 7 bases at V and 5 bases at J; junction bases unmatched: 10. Looked up from germline, CDR1 is SGHVS and CDR2 is FNYEAQ. This CDR3 comprises 14 residues. CDR3 in DNA: TGTGCCAGCACTTCCGGGACAGGTCGGAACGAGCAGTACTTC. Its translation is CASTSGTGRNEQYF.